These T cell receptor beta chains were read from a single sample in a study of cytomegalovirus exposure and HLA in healthy donors. Libraries were prepared by immunoSEQ multiplex PCR; TCRdb keeps only in-frame clonotypes and omits some of them. The sample lists 120,000 to 150,000 clones, roughly 80% seen once, with around 4.5% in the top ten. The sequenced sample consisted of PBMCs. The receptors shown here come from a middle-aged woman in good health and CMV-seropositive. The CDR3 runs from the conserved cysteine through the conserved F or W. The D gene is left open where the match is weak. Only part of the rows carry a size: once, few, many, or a class if the clone is expanded.

j_gene,abundance,d_gene,v_gene,CDR3aa,CDR3nt
TRBJ2-7,-,-,TRBV7-9,CASSTAGRGVPRDYEQYF,TGTGCCAGCAGCACGGCCGGGCGGGGCGTGCCAAGAGACTACGAGCAGTACTTC
TRBJ1-1,-,-,TRBV2,CASNFWNTEAFF,TGTGCCAGCAACTTTTGGAACACTGAAGCTTTCTTT
TRBJ2-1,-,TRBD2,TRBV7-8,CASSLAGGLAVNEQFF,TGTGCCAGCAGCTTAGCGGGGGGACTAGCGGTTAATGAGCAGTTCTTC
TRBJ2-3,many,-,TRBV5-4,CASSISTDTQYF,TGTGCCAGCAGCATAAGCACAGATACGCAGTATTTT
TRBJ1-5,-,-,TRBV7-2,CASSLVPSYQPQHF,TGTGCCAGCAGCTTAGTCCCCTCTTATCAGCCCCAGCATTTT
TRBJ2-3,-,-,TRBV27,CASSKNEPGADTQYF,TGTGCCAGCAGTAAAAATGAACCAGGCGCAGATACGCAGTATTTT
TRBJ2-7,-,-,TRBV7-2,CASSPQGGMFSYEQYF,TGTGCCAGCAGCCCACAGGGGGGGATGTTCTCCTACGAGCAGTACTTC
TRBJ1-2,-,TRBD1,TRBV6-5,CASSYSTGGNYGYTF,TGTGCCAGCAGTTACTCCACAGGGGGTAACTATGGCTACACCTTC
TRBJ2-1,-,TRBD2,TRBV19,CASVGLAGFEQFF,TGTGCCAGTGTCGGACTAGCGGGATTTGAGCAGTTCTTC
TRBJ2-7,-,-,TRBV6-1,CASSAHYEQYF,TGTGCCAGCAGTGCCCATTACGAGCAGTACTTC
TRBJ1-4,-,-,TRBV28,CASTSKQLTNEKLFF,TGTGCCAGCACCTCTAAACAGCTAACTAATGAAAAACTGTTTTTT
TRBJ1-5,-,TRBD1,TRBV27,CASRRLTGTGYQPQHF,TGTGCCAGCAGGCGGCTAACCGGGACAGGGTATCAGCCCCAGCATTTT
TRBJ2-1,once,TRBD2,TRBV27,CASRTGGNNEQFF,TGTGCCAGCAGAACCGGGGGGAACAATGAGCAGTTCTTC
TRBJ2-7,-,-,TRBV7-9,CASSSQTSEQYF,TGTGCCAGCAGCTCCCAGACAAGCGAGCAGTACTTC
TRBJ1-2,-,-,TRBV9,CASSGTVGGYTF,TGTGCCAGCAGCGGGACAGTGGGGGGCTACACCTTC
TRBJ2-7,once,-,TRBV28,CASSGTFSYEQYF,TGTGCCAGCAGCGGGACATTCTCCTACGAGCAGTACTTC
TRBJ2-1,-,TRBD1,TRBV6-5,CASSGTGWNEQFF,TGTGCCAGCAGTGGGACAGGATGGAATGAGCAGTTCTTC
TRBJ2-7,-,TRBD1,TRBV2,CASSDRAGEQYF,TGTGCCAGCAGCGACAGGGCAGGAGAGCAGTACTTC
TRBJ2-7,-,-,TRBV15,CATSRPGLNPYEQYF,TGTGCCACCAGTAGACCGGGACTCAACCCCTACGAGCAGTACTTC
TRBJ2-7,-,TRBD1,TRBV6-1,CASSSRTGDEQYF,TGTGCCAGCAGCTCTAGGACAGGGGACGAGCAGTACTTC
TRBJ1-2,-,-,TRBV6-1,CASSLAGEGGYTF,TGTGCCAGCAGCCTGGCAGGGGAGGGCGGCTACACCTTC
TRBJ2-7,once,-,TRBV15,CATSRASSEQYF,TGTGCCACCAGCAGAGCCTCTAGCGAGCAGTACTTC
TRBJ2-6,-,-,TRBV28,CASSREGGYGGSGANVLTF,TGTGCCAGCAGTAGGGAGGGGGGCTATGGGGGATCGGGGGCCAACGTCCTGACTTTC